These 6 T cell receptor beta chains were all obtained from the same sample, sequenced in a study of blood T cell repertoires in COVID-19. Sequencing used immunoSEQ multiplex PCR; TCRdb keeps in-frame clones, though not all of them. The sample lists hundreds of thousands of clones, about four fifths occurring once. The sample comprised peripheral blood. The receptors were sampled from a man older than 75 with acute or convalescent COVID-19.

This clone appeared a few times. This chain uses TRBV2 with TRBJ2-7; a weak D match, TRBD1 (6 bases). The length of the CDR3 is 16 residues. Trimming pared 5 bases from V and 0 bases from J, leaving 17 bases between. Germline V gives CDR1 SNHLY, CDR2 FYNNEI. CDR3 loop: CASSFTATGSSYEQYF. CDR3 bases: TGTGCCAGCAGTTTCACTGCGACAGGTAGCTCCTACGAGCAGTACTTC.

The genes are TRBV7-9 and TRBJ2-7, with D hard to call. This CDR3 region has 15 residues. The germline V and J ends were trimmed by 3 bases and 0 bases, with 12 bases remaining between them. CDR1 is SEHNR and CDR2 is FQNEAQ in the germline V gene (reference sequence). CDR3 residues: CASSFEKYSSYEQYF. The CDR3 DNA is TGTGCCAGCAGCTTTGAAAAATACAGCTCCTACGAGCAGTACTTC.

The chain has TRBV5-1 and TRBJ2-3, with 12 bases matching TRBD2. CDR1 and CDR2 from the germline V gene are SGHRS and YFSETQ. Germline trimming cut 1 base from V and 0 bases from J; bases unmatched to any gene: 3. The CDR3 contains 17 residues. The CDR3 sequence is CASSLTSGGFSTDTQYF. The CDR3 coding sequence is TGCGCCAGCAGCTTGACTAGCGGGGGGTTCAGCACAGATACGCAGTATTTT.

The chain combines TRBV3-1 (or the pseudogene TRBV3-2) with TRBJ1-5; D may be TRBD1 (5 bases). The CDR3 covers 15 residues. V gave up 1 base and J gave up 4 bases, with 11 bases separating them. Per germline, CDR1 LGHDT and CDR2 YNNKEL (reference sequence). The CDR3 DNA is TGTGCCAGCAGCCAAGGGGGCCAAACGAATCAGCCCCAGCATTTT. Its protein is CASSQGGQTNQPQHF.

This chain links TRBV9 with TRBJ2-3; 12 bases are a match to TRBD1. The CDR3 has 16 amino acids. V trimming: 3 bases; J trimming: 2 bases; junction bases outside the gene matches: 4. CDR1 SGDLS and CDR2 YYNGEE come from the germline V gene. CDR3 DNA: TGTGCCAGCAGCGACGGGACAGGGGGCCTCACAGATACGCAGTATTTT. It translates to CASSDGTGGLTDTQYF.

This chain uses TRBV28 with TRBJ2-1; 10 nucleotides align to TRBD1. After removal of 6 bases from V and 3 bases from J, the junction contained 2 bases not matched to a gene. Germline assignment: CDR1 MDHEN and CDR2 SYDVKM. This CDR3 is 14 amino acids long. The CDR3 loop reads CASRTGGFYNEQFF. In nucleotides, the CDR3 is TGTGCCAGCAGGACAGGGGGCTTCTACAATGAGCAGTTCTTC.